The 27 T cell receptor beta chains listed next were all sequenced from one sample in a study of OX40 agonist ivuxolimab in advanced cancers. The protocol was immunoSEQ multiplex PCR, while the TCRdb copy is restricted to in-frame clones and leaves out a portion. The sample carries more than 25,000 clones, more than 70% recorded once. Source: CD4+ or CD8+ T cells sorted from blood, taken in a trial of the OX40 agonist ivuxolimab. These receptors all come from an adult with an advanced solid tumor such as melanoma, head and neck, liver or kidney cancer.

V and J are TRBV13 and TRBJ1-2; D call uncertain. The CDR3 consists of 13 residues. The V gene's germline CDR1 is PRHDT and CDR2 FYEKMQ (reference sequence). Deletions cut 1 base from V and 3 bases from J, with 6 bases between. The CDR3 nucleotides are TGTGCCAGCAGCTTAGATACGGACTATGGCTACACCTTC. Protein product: CASSLDTDYGYTF.

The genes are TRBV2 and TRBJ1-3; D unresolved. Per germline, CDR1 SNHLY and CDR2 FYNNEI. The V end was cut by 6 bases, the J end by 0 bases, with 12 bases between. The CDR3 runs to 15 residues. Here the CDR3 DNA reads TGTGCCAGCAGGGTGGACGGGAGCTCTGGAAACACCATATATTTT. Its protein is CASRVDGSSGNTIYF.

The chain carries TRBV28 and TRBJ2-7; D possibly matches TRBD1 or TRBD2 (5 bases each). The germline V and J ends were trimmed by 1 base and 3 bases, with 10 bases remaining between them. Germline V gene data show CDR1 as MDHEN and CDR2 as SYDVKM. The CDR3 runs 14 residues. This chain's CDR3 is CASSLLGRFYEQYF. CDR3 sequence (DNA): TGTGCCAGCAGTTTATTGGGACGATTCTACGAGCAGTACTTC.

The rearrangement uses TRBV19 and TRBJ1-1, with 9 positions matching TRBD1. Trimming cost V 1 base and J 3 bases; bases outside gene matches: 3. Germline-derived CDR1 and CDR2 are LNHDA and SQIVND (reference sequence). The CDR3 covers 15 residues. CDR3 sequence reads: CASSIGRQGDTEAFF. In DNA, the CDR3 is TGTGCCAGTAGTATAGGACGACAGGGGGACACTGAAGCTTTCTTT.

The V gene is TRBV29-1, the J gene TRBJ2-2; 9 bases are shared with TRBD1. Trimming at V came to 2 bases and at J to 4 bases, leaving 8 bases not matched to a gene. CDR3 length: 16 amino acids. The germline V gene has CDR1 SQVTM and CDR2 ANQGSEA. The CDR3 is CSVERIDRGTTGELFF. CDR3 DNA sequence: TGCAGCGTTGAACGCATCGACAGGGGGACCACCGGGGAGCTGTTTTTT.

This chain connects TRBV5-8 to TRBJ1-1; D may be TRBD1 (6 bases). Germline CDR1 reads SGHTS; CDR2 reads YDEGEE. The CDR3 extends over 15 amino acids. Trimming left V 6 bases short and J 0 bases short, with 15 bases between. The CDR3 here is CASTQTGTLNTEAFF. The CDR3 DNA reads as TGTGCCAGCACCCAAACCGGGACATTGAACACTGAAGCTTTCTTT.

In DNA form, the CDR3 reads TGTGCCTGGAGGGAATCGGGAGAAGAGACCCAGTACTTC. Its protein is CAWRESGEETQYF. J is TRBJ2-5 and V is TRBV30; D might be TRBD2 (6 bases). Germline V gene lookup returns CDR1 GTSNPN and CDR2 SVGIG (reference sequence). The V and J ends lost 3 bases and 3 bases respectively, with 11 bases between them. The CDR3 is 13 residues long.

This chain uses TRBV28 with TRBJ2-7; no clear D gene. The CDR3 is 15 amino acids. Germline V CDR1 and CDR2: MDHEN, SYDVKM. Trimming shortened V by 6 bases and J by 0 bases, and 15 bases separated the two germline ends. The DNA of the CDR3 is TGTGCCAGCAGAACCGGACCTCGGAGCTCCTACGAGCAGTACTTC. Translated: CASRTGPRSSYEQYF. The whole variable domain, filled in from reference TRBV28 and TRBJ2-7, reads DVKVTQSSRYLVKRTGEKVFLECVQDMDHENMFWYRQDPGLGLRLIYFSYDVKMKEKGDIPEGYSVSREKKERFSLILESASTNQTSMYLCASRTGPRSSYEQYFGPGTRLTVT.

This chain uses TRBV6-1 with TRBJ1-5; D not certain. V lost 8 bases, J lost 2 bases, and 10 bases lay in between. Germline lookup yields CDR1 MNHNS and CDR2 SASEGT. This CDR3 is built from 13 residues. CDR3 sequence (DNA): TGTGCCAGCGAAGGACGGGGCAATCAGCCCCAGCATTTT. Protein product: CASEGRGNQPQHF.

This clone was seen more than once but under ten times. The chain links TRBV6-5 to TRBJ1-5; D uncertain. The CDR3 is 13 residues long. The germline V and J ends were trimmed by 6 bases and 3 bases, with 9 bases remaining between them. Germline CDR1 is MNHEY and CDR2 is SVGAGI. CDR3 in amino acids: CASRLAFNQPQHF. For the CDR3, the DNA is TGTGCCAGCAGATTGGCCTTCAATCAGCCCCAGCATTTT.

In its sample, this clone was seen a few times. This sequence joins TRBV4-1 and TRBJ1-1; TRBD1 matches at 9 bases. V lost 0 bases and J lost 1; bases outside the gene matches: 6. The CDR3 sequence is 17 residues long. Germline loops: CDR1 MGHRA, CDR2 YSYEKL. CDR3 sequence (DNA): TGCGCCAGCAGCCAAGACCTACAGGGGGCGCAGAACACTGAAGCTTTCTTT. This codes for CASSQDLQGAQNTEAFF.

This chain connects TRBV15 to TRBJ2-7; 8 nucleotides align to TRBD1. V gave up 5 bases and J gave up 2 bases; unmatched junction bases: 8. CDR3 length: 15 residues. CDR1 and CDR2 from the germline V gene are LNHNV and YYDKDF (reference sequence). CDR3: CATSHELGQAYEQYF. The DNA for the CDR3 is TGTGCCACCAGCCATGAGCTGGGACAGGCCTACGAGCAGTACTTC. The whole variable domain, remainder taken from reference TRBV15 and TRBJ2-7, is DAMVIQNPRYQVTQFGKPVTLSCSQTLNHNVMYWYQQKSSQAPKLLFHYYDKDFNNEADTPDNFQSRRPNTSFCFLDIRSPGLGDTAMYLCATSHELGQAYEQYFGPGTRLTVT.

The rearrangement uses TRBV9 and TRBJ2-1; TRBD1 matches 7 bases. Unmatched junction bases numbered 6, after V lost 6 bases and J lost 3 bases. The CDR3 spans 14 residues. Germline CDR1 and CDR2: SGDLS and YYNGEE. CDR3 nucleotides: TGTGCCAGCACCACAGGGACAGACTACAATGAGCAGTTCTTC. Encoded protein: CASTTGTDYNEQFF.

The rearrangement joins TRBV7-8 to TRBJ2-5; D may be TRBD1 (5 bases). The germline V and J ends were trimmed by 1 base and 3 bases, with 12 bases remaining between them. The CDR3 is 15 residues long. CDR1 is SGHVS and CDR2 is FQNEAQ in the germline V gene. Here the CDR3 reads CASSLVPRREETQYF. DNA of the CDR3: TGTGCCAGCAGCTTAGTACCGCGCAGGGAAGAGACCCAGTACTTC. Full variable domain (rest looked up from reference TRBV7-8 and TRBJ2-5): GAGVSQSPRYKVAKRGQDVALRCDPISGHVSLFWYQQALGQGPEFLTYFQNEAQLDKSGLPSDRFFAERPEGSVSTLKIQRTQQEDSAVYLCASSLVPRREETQYFGPGTRLLVL.

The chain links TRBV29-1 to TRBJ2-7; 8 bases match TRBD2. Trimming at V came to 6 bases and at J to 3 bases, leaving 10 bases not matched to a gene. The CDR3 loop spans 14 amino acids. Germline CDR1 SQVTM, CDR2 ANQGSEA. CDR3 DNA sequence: TGCAGCGTGACCCCTGCGGGAGGTCTCTACGAGCAGTACTTC. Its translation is CSVTPAGGLYEQYF.

In nucleotides, the CDR3 is TGTGCCTGGAGTGGGAACAGGTGGGGCTACACCTTC. Translation: CAWSGNRWGYTF. The chain combines TRBV30 with TRBJ1-2, with D perhaps matching TRBD1 (5 bases). This CDR3 is 12 amino acids long. The V end was cut by 1 base, the J end by 8 bases, with 11 bases between. CDR1 GTSNPN and CDR2 SVGIG come from the germline V gene (reference sequence).

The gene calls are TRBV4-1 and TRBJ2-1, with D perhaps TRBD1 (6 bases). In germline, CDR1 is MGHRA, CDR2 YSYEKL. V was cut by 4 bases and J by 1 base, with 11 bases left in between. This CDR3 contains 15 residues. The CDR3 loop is CASSLFRGSYNEQFF. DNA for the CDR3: TGCGCCAGCAGCCTATTCAGGGGTTCCTACAATGAGCAGTTCTTC.

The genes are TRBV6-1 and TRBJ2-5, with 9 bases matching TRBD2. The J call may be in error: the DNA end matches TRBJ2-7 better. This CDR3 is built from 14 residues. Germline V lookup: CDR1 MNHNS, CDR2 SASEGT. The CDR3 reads CASSVAGEAYEQYF. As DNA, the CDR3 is TGTGCCAGCAGTGTAGCGGGAGAAGCCTACGAGCAGTACTTC.

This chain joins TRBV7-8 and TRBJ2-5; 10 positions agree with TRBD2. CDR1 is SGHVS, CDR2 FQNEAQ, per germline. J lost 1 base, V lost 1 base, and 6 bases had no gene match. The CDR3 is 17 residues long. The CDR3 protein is CASSLGGTSATQETQYF. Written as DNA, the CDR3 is TGTGCCAGCAGCTTAGGGGGGACTAGCGCGACCCAAGAGACCCAGTACTTC.

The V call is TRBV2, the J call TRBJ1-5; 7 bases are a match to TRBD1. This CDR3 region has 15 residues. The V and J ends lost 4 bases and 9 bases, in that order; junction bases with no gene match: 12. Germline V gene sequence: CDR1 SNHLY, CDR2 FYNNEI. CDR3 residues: CASSATGERVWPQHF. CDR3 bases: TGTGCCAGCAGTGCTACAGGGGAGAGGGTATGGCCCCAGCATTTT.

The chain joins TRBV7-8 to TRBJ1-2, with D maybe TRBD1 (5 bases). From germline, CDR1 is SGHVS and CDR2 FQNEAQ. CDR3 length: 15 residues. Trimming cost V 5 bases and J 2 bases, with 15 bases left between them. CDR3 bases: TGTGCCAGCAGCCTCCAACACGGGGCGAACTATGGCTACACCTTC. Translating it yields CASSLQHGANYGYTF.

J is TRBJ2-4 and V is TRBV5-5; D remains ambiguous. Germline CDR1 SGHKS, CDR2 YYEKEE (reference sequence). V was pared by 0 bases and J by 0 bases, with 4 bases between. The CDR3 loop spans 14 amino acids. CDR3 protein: CASSLGLAKNIQYF. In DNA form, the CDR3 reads TGTGCCAGCAGCTTGGGCTTAGCCAAAAACATTCAGTACTTC.

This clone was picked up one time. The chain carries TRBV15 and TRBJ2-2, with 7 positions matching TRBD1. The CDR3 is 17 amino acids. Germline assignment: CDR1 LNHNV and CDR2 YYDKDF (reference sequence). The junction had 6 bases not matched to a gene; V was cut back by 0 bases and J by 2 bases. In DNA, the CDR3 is TGTGCCACCAGCAGAGATTTAAGGGGGCGAAACACCGGGGAGCTGTTTTTT. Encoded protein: CATSRDLRGRNTGELFF.

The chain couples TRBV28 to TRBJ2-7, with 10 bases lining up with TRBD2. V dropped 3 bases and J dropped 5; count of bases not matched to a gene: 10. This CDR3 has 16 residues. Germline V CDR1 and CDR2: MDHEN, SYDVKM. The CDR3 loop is CASSLKTSGTGDEQYF. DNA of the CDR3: TGTGCCAGCAGTTTGAAAACTAGCGGGACTGGCGACGAGCAGTACTTC.

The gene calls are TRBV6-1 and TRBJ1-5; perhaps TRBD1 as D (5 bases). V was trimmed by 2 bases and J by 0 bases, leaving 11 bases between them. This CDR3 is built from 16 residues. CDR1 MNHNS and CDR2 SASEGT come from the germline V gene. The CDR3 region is CASSEWGGNSNQPQHF. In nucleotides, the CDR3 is TGTGCCAGCAGTGAATGGGGCGGCAATAGCAATCAGCCCCAGCATTTT.

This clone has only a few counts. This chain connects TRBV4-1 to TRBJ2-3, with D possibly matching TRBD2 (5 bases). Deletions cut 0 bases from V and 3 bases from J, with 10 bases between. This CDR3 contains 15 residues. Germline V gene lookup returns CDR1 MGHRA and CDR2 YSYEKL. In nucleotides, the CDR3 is TGCGCCAGCAGCCAAGATAGCGCCACGACAGATACGCAGTATTTT. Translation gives CASSQDSATTDTQYF.

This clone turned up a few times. CDR3 amino acids: CASRSGAGDTEAFF. The DNA of the CDR3 is TGTGCCAGCAGATCTGGGGCGGGGGATACTGAAGCTTTCTTT. The V and J genes are TRBV27 and TRBJ1-1; D is perhaps TRBD1 (5 bases). V gave up 6 bases and J gave up 5 bases, with 16 bases separating them. This CDR3 is 14 amino acids long. Per germline, CDR1 MNHEY and CDR2 SMNVEV (reference sequence).